The 30 T cell receptor beta chains below all came from one sample that was sequenced in a study of T cell clonotyping in hematopoietic cell transplantation (TCRdb year 2021). Receptor amplification or capture employed the immunoSEQ multiplex PCR assay. Sourced from immuneACCESS, this table was stored by TCRdb with only in-frame sequences that have V and J called. A share of the clones is absent; for the studies checked, an unresolved V gene accounts for under half, and the remainder has no known explanation. In all, the sample holds around 14,000 clones, and around two thirds of those were seen once. 8% to 10% of the sample goes to the ten largest clones. Sequenced input: PBMCs. The receptors shown here come from a human donor who either received an allogeneic hematopoietic cell transplant for a myeloid malignancy or was a related donor (not recorded which). Some clones in this sample may be carry-over from other donors' samples.

This clone was seen a few times. The chain is built from TRBV28 and TRBJ1-2; TRBD1 agrees at 10 bases. Germline lookup yields CDR1 MDHEN and CDR2 SYDVKM. The CDR3 is made up of 17 amino acids. Trimming at V came to 4 bases and at J to 2 bases, leaving 10 bases not matched to a gene. CDR3 nucleotides: TGTGCCAGCAGTTCAAGTCTTCAGGGACAGGGGAACTATGGCTACACCTTC. Translating gives CASSSSLQGQGNYGYTF.

This chain uses TRBV30 with TRBJ1-4; D gene ambiguous. Trimming took off 7 bases at V and 5 bases at J, with 14 bases between the two ends. The germline CDR1 and CDR2 sequences are GTSNPN and SVGIG (reference sequence). The CDR3 extends over 13 amino acids. The CDR3 DNA is TGTGCCTTCCGAGGTGCCTTCAATGAAAAACTGTTTTTT. Residues: CAFRGAFNEKLFF.

This clone came up a few times. The chain is built from TRBV19 and TRBJ1-5; maybe TRBD1 (5 bases). This CDR3 contains 16 residues. Germline CDR1 LNHDA, CDR2 SQIVND (reference sequence). V lost 3 bases to trimming and J lost 0 bases, with 12 bases between them. The CDR3 DNA is TGTGCCAGTAGTATTGGTGAGGGGATTAGCAATCAGCCCCAGCATTTT. Translating it yields CASSIGEGISNQPQHF. The whole variable domain, filled in from reference TRBV19 and TRBJ1-5, reads DGGITQSPKYLFRKEGQNVTLSCEQNLNHDAMYWYRQDPGQGLRLIYYSQIVNDFQKGDIAEGYSVSREKKESFPLTVTSAQKNPTAFYLCASSIGEGISNQPQHFGDGTRLSIL.

J is TRBJ2-5 and V is TRBV19; D gene ambiguous. Gene TRBJ2-7 matches the end of the DNA better, so the J call may be wrong. CDR1 is LNHDA and CDR2 is SQIVND in the germline V gene (reference sequence). The CDR3 runs to 14 residues. The DNA for the CDR3 is TGTGCCAGTAGTATTGGATTAAACTCCTACGAGCAGTACTTC. Its translation is CASSIGLNSYEQYF.

This clone has only a few counts. The V gene is TRBV25-1, the J gene TRBJ2-7; 10 nucleotides line up with TRBD1. Germline CDR1 reads MGHDK; CDR2 reads SYGVNS. This CDR3 contains 15 residues. V was clipped by 3 bases and J by 3 bases; unmatched bases: 5. CDR3 region: CASSDSGQGFYEQYF. CDR3 DNA sequence: TGTGCCAGCAGTGACTCGGGACAGGGGTTCTACGAGCAGTACTTC.

The V gene is TRBV30, the J gene TRBJ2-7; TRBD1 agrees at 7 bases. The CDR3 covers 13 residues. From germline, CDR1 is GTSNPN and CDR2 SVGIG (reference sequence). Losses at the gene ends were 2 bases for V and 5 bases for J; bases not matched to a gene: 6. The CDR3 spells CAWSSGGFHEQYF. The CDR3 nucleotides are TGTGCCTGGAGTTCAGGGGGTTTCCACGAGCAGTACTTC.

This clone is medium-sized. The J gene is TRBJ1-3, the V gene TRBV9; 7 nucleotides match TRBD1. The CDR3 is 15 residues long. Per the germline V gene, CDR1 is SGDLS and CDR2 is YYNGEE. V dropped 0 bases and J dropped 1; count of bases not matched to a gene: 1. Written as DNA, the CDR3 is TGTGCCAGCAGCGTAGAGACAGGGTCTGGAAACACCATATATTTT. Translating it yields CASSVETGSGNTIYF.

In this sample, this clone turned up a few times. The V call is TRBV7-2, the J call TRBJ2-2, with D unclear. V was shortened by 0 bases and J by 5 bases, with 13 bases between the two germline ends. This CDR3 spans 16 amino acids. From germline, CDR1 is SGHTA and CDR2 FQGNSA. This CDR3 is CASSLATASGTGELFF. CDR3 sequence (DNA): TGTGCCAGCAGCTTAGCCACAGCGTCCGGGACCGGGGAGCTGTTTTTT. The full variable domain, in which reference TRBV7-2 and TRBJ2-2 provide the parts outside the CDR3, is GAGVSQSPSNKVTEKGKDVELRCDPISGHTALYWYRQSLGQGLEFLIYFQGNSAPDKSGLPSDRFSAERTGGSVSTLTIQRTQQEDSAVYLCASSLATASGTGELFFGEGSRLTVL.

The CDR3 loop reads CASSSPGGADEKLFF. CDR3 sequence (DNA): TGTGCCAGTAGCTCACCAGGGGGCGCGGATGAAAAACTGTTTTTT. The chain carries TRBV19 and TRBJ1-4; TRBD1 matches at 8 bases. This CDR3 has 15 amino acids. Germline trimming cut 6 bases from V and 6 bases from J; bases unmatched to any gene: 9. Germline V gene sequence: CDR1 LNHDA, CDR2 SQIVND (reference sequence).

A few counts support this clone. This chain connects TRBV5-6 to TRBJ2-1; D may match TRBD1 or TRBD2 (5 bases each). Trimming removed 4 bases at V and 0 bases at J, with 11 bases between. This CDR3 has 15 residues. Germline V CDR1 and CDR2: SGHDT, YYEEEE. Here the CDR3 reads CASSPPGPSYNEQFF. The CDR3 nucleotides read TGTGCCAGCAGCCCTCCGGGACCCTCCTACAATGAGCAGTTCTTC.

The chain carries TRBV4-1 and TRBJ1-2; D is unclear. Germline V gene sequence: CDR1 MGHRA, CDR2 YSYEKL. Trimming cost V 0 bases and J 8 bases, with 19 bases left between them. The CDR3 extends over 16 amino acids. CDR3 nucleotide sequence: TGCGCCAGCAGCCAAGAAACCCTCCTGCTTACTGGGGGCTACACCTTC. It codes for CASSQETLLLTGGYTF.

The chain has TRBV9 and TRBJ2-7; 9 bases line up with TRBD2. CDR1 is SGDLS and CDR2 is YYNGEE in the germline V gene. The length of the CDR3 is 15 residues. V trimming: 0 bases; J trimming: 5 bases; junction bases outside the gene matches: 6. CDR3 DNA sequence: TGTGCCAGCAGCGTAGTGGCGGGAGGGATAAACGAGCAGTACTTC. Protein: CASSVVAGGINEQYF.

This clone has just a few counts. This sequence joins TRBV28 and TRBJ2-4, with unresolved D. V was shortened by 3 bases and J by 0 bases, with 15 bases between the two germline ends. Germline CDR1 MDHEN, CDR2 SYDVKM. The CDR3 extends over 17 amino acids. The CDR3 DNA reads TGTGCCAGCAGTTTGGTACAGTCCATTCTAGCCAAAAACATTCAGTACTTC. Its protein product is CASSLVQSILAKNIQYF.

Relative to its sample, this clone is medium-sized. The CDR3 coding sequence is TGTGCCAGCAGTTACTCTACTAGCGGGCCCTACGAGCAGTACTTC. Its translation: CASSYSTSGPYEQYF. The chain joins TRBV6-5 to TRBJ2-7; 9 nucleotides align to TRBD2. This CDR3 is built from 15 residues. V dropped 0 bases and J dropped 2; count of bases not matched to a gene: 2. CDR1 and CDR2 from the germline V gene are MNHEY and SVGAGI.

This clone was detected a few times. This chain uses TRBV27 with TRBJ2-5, with 8 bases aligning to TRBD2. The J call may be mistaken, given a closer DNA end match to TRBJ2-7. CDR3 length: 13 amino acids. CDR1 and CDR2 (germline): MNHEY, SMNVEV (reference sequence). CDR3 sequence (DNA): TGTGCCAGCAGTAGGAGCGGGGGCTACGAGCAGTACTTC. Protein product: CASSRSGGYEQYF.

The chain couples TRBV2 to TRBJ1-2, with TRBD1 matching over 7 bases. The germline V gene encodes CDR1 SNHLY and CDR2 FYNNEI. The CDR3 covers 15 residues. Unmatched junction bases numbered 8, after V lost 5 bases and J lost 2 bases. The CDR3 DNA follows: TGTGCCAGCAGTCCCGGGACAGCTTTAAACTATGGCTACACCTTC. It codes for CASSPGTALNYGYTF.

CDR3 DNA sequence: TGTGCCAGCAGCTCCAGAGGGAAAGGAAATCAGCCCCAGCATTTT. Translating it yields CASSSRGKGNQPQHF. V usage is TRBV5-6 and J usage is TRBJ1-5, with D hard to call. Trimming shortened V by 3 bases and J by 4 bases, and 14 bases separated the two germline ends. Germline loops: CDR1 SGHDT, CDR2 YYEEEE. The length of the CDR3 is 15 residues.

The chain joins TRBV30 to TRBJ1-3; D gene uncertain. CDR3 length: 15 amino acids. Trimming removed 0 bases at V and 9 bases at J, with 18 bases between. The V gene's germline CDR1 is GTSNPN and CDR2 SVGIG (reference sequence). In nucleotides, the CDR3 is TGTGCCTGGAGTGTATCCGGGCTCTCGTTGAGCACCATATATTTT. Protein sequence: CAWSVSGLSLSTIYF.

In this sample, this clone turned up a few times. The chain joins TRBV29-1 to TRBJ1-3; the D gene is possibly TRBD1 (5 bases). The CDR3 consists of 12 residues. Germline V CDR1 and CDR2: SQVTM, ANQGSEA. The V end was cut by 6 bases, the J end by 4 bases, with 10 bases between. The CDR3 DNA reads as TGCAGCGTGACAGCTCTGGGAAACACCATATATTTT. Residues: CSVTALGNTIYF.

The chain combines TRBV4-2 with TRBJ1-5; unclear D gene. The CDR3 is 13 amino acids. Trimming stripped 5 bases from V and 3 bases from J, with 8 bases between. In germline, CDR1 is LGHNA, CDR2 YNFKEQ. This CDR3 is CASSFGLNQPQHF. In DNA, the CDR3 is TGTGCCAGCAGCTTCGGACTCAATCAGCCCCAGCATTTT.

V gene TRBV30 combines with J gene TRBJ2-3; D is ambiguous. Germline CDR1 is GTSNPN and CDR2 is SVGIG (reference sequence). The CDR3 sequence is 11 residues long. V gave up 2 bases and J gave up 4 bases, with 4 bases separating them. In nucleotides, the CDR3 is TGTGCCTGGAGTCCGGCAGATACGCAGTATTTT. Translating gives CAWSPADTQYF.

V gene TRBV30 combines with J gene TRBJ1-6; tentatively, D is TRBD1 (5 bases). V shed 8 bases and J shed 6 bases, with 11 bases lying between them. Germline CDR1 and CDR2: GTSNPN and SVGIG (reference sequence). This CDR3 contains 12 residues. The CDR3 region has the DNA TGTGCCGCGGGACGGAGTAATTCACCCCTCCACTTT. Translation: CAAGRSNSPLHF.

The chain couples TRBV27 to TRBJ1-5; D is undetermined. The CDR3 loop spans 13 amino acids. Between the trimmed V and J ends, which lost 6 bases and 1 base, there was a span of 7 bases. CDR1 is MNHEY and CDR2 is SMNVEV in the germline V gene (reference sequence). CDR3 in DNA: TGTGCCAGCAGCCCCTCGAGCAATCAGCCCCAGCATTTT. This codes for CASSPSSNQPQHF.

The chain carries TRBV7-6 and TRBJ2-5, with D possibly being TRBD1 (6 bases). The tail of the sequence fits TRBJ2-7 better, so the J call may be wrong. Germline V gives CDR1 SGHVS, CDR2 FNYEAQ. The CDR3 extends over 14 amino acids. This CDR3 is CASIPLQGRHEQYF. DNA of the CDR3: TGTGCCAGCATCCCCCTCCAGGGGAGACACGAGCAGTACTTC.

Within the sample, this clone is medium-sized. The chain couples TRBV6-5 to TRBJ2-7; D may be TRBD2 (5 bases). This CDR3 is built from 15 residues. The V end lost 5 bases, the J end lost 4 bases, and 18 bases lay between the germline ends. CDR1 MNHEY and CDR2 SVGAGI come from the germline V gene. The CDR3 DNA follows: TGTGCCAGCAGTGTCCGAGGGCTTACTAGATACGAGCAGTACTTC. Protein sequence: CASSVRGLTRYEQYF.

The J gene is TRBJ1-2, the V gene TRBV28; D gene unclear. Germline V gives CDR1 MDHEN, CDR2 SYDVKM. The CDR3 loop spans 11 amino acids. Trimming took 8 bases from V and 4 from J, leaving 8 bases between them. CDR3 coding DNA: TGTGCCAGCGGAACAATCTATGGCTACACCTTC. It specifies CASGTIYGYTF.

This clone was counted a single time. V is TRBV2 and J is TRBJ2-7, with TRBD1 identical over 7 bases. V was pared by 5 bases and J by 8 bases, with 9 bases of the junction left unmatched. CDR1 is SNHLY, CDR2 FYNNEI, per germline. The CDR3 is made up of 13 amino acids. CDR3 sequence: CASSTGAENKQYF. CDR3 in DNA: TGTGCCAGCAGTACAGGGGCCGAGAACAAGCAGTACTTC.

The V gene is TRBV15, the J gene TRBJ2-2; D possibly corresponds to TRBD2 (6 bases). From germline, CDR1 is LNHNV and CDR2 YYDKDF (reference sequence). The V and J ends lost 3 bases and 4 bases respectively, with 18 bases between them. The CDR3 contains 17 residues. The DNA of the CDR3 is TGTGCCACCAGCAGTAGCGGACTGGCGAGCGTCACCGGGGAGCTGTTTTTT. Translating it yields CATSSSGLASVTGELFF.

The chain is built from TRBV7-8 and TRBJ1-2; 9 nucleotides align to TRBD1. The junction had 7 bases not matched to a gene; V was cut back by 6 bases and J by 2 bases. The CDR3 covers 15 residues. Germline V gives CDR1 SGHVS, CDR2 FQNEAQ. The CDR3, as DNA: TGTGCCAGCAGTCCACATGACAGGGGGAACTATGGCTACACCTTC. Its translation is CASSPHDRGNYGYTF.

The chain recombines TRBV27 with TRBJ1-5, with D possibly TRBD1 on 5 matching bases. Trimming removed 1 base from V and 6 bases from J, with 7 bases in between. This CDR3 spans 13 amino acids. Germline CDR1 reads MNHEY; CDR2 reads SMNVEV (reference sequence). In DNA, the CDR3 is TGTGCCAGCAGTTTATGGGGGGGTCAGCCCCAGCATTTT. Protein: CASSLWGGQPQHF.